These T cell receptor beta chains were read from a single sample in a study of T cells in Graves' hyperthyroidism and ophthalmopathy. TCRdb re-called the multiplex PCR reads through MiXCR, storing one row per CDR3 protein. The sample lists around 420,000 distinct CDR3 sequences; around 16% were seen once. The specimen was blood. The receptors were sampled from a woman in her late teens or twenties with Graves' hyperthyroidism. Both conserved end residues are part of each CDR3. A D gene is named only where the DNA matches it firmly. Clone size is shown for a subset of rows, as once, few, many or a class of expanded clone.

>TRBV4-1|.|TRBD1|TRBJ1-4
CASSRLGTGNEKLFF
TGCGCCAGCAGCCGCCTGGGGACAGGGAACGAAAAACTGTTTTTT
>TRBV2|many|TRBD1|TRBJ2-5
CASRGRQGQETQYF
TGTGCCAGCAGGGGGCGACAGGGACAAGAGACCCAGTACTTC
>TRBV3-1|many|.|TRBJ2-2
CASSQVRFTGELFF
TGTGCCAGCAGCCAAGTGCGGTTTACCGGGGAGCTGTTTTTT
>TRBV29-1|.|TRBD1|TRBJ2-7
CSVEVVRTGRYEQYF
TGCAGCGTTGAAGTAGTCCGGACAGGTCGATACGAGCAGTACTTC
>TRBV27|many|.|TRBJ2-7
CASSSLGQAYEQYF
TGTGCCAGCAGCTCCCTCGGGCAAGCCTACGAGCAGTACTTC
>TRBV29-1|.|TRBD1|TRBJ2-5
CSDRGQGETQYF
TGCAGCGACCGGGGACAGGGGGAGACCCAGTACTTC
>TRBV2|.|TRBD1|TRBJ1-2
CASDRGTNYGYTF
TGTGCCAGCGACAGGGGCACTAACTATGGCTACACCTTC
>TRBV7-9|many|.|TRBJ1-6
CASSDMGDSPLHF
TGTGCCAGCAGCGACATGGGGGACTCACCCCTCCACTTT
>TRBV20-1|many|TRBD1|TRBJ1-2
CSAQTGFLRGDYGYTF
TGCAGTGCCCAGACAGGGTTTTTACGGGGTGACTATGGCTACACCTTC
>TRBV5-1|many|.|TRBJ1-6
CASSLAYGGTGSPLHF
TGCGCCAGCAGCTTGGCCTACGGAGGGACGGGGTCACCCCTCCACTTT
>TRBV16|many|.|TRBJ1-4
CASSPPGANEKLFF
TGTGCCAGCAGCCCGCCCGGGGCTAATGAAAAACTGTTTTTT
>TRBV12-3/TRBV12-4|many|.|TRBJ2-1
CASSTGLRSSYNEQFF
TGTGCCAGCAGTACGGGACTCCGGAGCTCCTACAATGAGCAGTTCTTC
>TRBV12-3/TRBV12-4|many|.|TRBJ1-1
CASSARGNTEAFF
TGTGCCAGCAGTGCCAGAGGGAACACTGAAGCTTTCTTT
>TRBV12-3/TRBV12-4|many|TRBD1|TRBJ1-5
CASSRDRGGGQPQHF
TGTGCCAGCAGCCGCGACAGGGGCGGCGGTCAGCCCCAGCATTTT
>TRBV11-2|many|.|TRBJ2-5
CASSLGRTQETQYF
TGTGCCAGCAGCTTAGGCAGAACACAAGAGACCCAGTACTTC
>TRBV6-1|.|TRBD2|TRBJ2-7
CASSGSGGTYEQYF
TGTGCCAGCAGTGGTAGCGGGGGGACCTACGAGCAGTACTTC
>TRBV11-1|.|TRBD2|TRBJ2-1
CASSTRTSESDEQFF
TGTGCCAGCAGCACCCGGACTAGCGAGTCCGATGAGCAGTTCTTC
>TRBV30|.|TRBD1|TRBJ2-1
CAAYTGAQDEQFF
TGTGCCGCTTACACAGGGGCCCAGGATGAGCAGTTCTTC
>TRBV5-5|many|TRBD1|TRBJ1-5
CASSWTGGSQPQHF
TGTGCCAGCAGCTGGACAGGGGGGTCGCAGCCCCAGCATTTT
>TRBV11-2|.|.|TRBJ2-1
CASIRETAYNEQFF
TGTGCCAGCATCAGGGAGACAGCCTACAATGAGCAGTTCTTC
>TRBV20-1|.|TRBD2|TRBJ2-1
CSARIRRLAGDASEQFF
TGCAGTGCTAGAATCCGAAGACTAGCGGGAGATGCTAGTGAGCAGTTCTTC
>TRBV5-1|few|.|TRBJ2-1
CASSLLVTGAYNEQFF
TGCGCCAGCAGCTTGTTGGTCACCGGGGCATACAATGAGCAGTTCTTC
>TRBV27|many|.|TRBJ1-5
CASSRKIDQPQHF
TGTGCCAGCAGTAGGAAGATAGATCAGCCCCAGCATTTT
>TRBV2|many|.|TRBJ2-1
CASSEALRGTRYNEQFF
TGTGCCAGCAGTGAAGCCCTAAGAGGGACCAGATACAATGAGCAGTTCTTC
>TRBV6-1|many|TRBD1|TRBJ2-7
CASSAGTGRYEQYF
TGTGCCAGCAGCGCCGGGACAGGGAGATACGAGCAGTACTTC
>TRBV12-3/TRBV12-4|.|TRBD2|TRBJ2-2
CASSLVSGRGTGELFF
TGTGCCAGCAGTTTAGTTTCCGGGAGGGGCACCGGGGAGCTGTTTTTT
>TRBV29-1|few|.|TRBJ2-2
CSVDPGFAGELFF
TGCAGCGTTGACCCAGGGTTCGCCGGGGAGCTGTTTTTT
>TRBV7-2|many|.|TRBJ2-7
CASSLAGAFPYEQYF
TGTGCCAGCAGCTTAGCGGGGGCATTTCCCTACGAGCAGTACTTC
>TRBV14|few|.|TRBJ1-4
CASSQEIGAKGKLFF
TGTGCCAGCAGCCAAGAAATAGGGGCCAAGGGAAAACTGTTTTTT
>TRBV11-2|many|TRBD2|TRBJ2-3
CASSSQRGSDTQYF
TGTGCCAGCAGCTCCCAGCGGGGAAGCGATACGCAGTATTTT
>TRBV5-5|few|TRBD1|TRBJ1-1
CASSLEGQPTEAFF
TGTGCCAGCAGCTTGGAGGGACAGCCCACTGAAGCTTTCTTT
>TRBV28|.|.|TRBJ1-2
CASSLETQAYYGYTF
TGTGCCAGCAGTTTAGAAACACAGGCCTACTATGGCTACACCTTC
>TRBV20-1|.|TRBD1|TRBJ1-6
CSARLTGTGYNSPLHF
TGCAGTGCTAGATTAACCGGGACAGGCTATAATTCACCCCTCCACTTT
>TRBV5-1|.|TRBD2|TRBJ2-7
CASSLGLAYSYEQYF
TGCGCCAGCAGCTTGGGACTAGCGTACTCCTACGAGCAGTACTTC